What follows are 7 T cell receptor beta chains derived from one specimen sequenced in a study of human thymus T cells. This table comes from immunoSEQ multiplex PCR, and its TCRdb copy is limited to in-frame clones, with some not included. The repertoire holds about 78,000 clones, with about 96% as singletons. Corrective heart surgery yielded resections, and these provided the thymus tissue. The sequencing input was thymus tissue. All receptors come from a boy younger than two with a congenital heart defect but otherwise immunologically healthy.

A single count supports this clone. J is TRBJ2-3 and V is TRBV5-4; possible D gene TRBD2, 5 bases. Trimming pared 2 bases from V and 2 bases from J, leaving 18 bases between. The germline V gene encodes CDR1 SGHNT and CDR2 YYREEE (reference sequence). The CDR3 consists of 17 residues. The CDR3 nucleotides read TGTGCCAGCAGCTTCGACCCGGGGTGGAGGCTCACAGATACGCAGTATTTT. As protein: CASSFDPGWRLTDTQYF.

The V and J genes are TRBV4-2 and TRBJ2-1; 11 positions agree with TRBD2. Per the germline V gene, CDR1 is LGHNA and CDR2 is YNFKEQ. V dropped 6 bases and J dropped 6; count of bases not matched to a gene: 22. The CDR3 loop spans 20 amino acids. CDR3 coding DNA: TGTGCCAGCAGAGACGGCCGACTAGCGGGGCCACTCACCCCGACCAATGAGCAGTTCTTC. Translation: CASRDGRLAGPLTPTNEQFF.

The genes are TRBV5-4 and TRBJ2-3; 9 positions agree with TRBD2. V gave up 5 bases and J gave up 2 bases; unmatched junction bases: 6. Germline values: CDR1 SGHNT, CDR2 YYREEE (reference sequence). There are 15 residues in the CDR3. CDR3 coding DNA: TGTGCCAGCAGACCTAGCGGGGTGGCCACAGATACGCAGTATTTT. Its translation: CASRPSGVATDTQYF.

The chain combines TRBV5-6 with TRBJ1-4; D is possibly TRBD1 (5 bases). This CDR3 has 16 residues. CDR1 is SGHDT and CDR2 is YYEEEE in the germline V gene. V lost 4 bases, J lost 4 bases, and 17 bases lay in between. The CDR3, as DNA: TGTGCCAGCAGCCTAGGTCGAAGGGGTCTTAATGAAAAACTGTTTTTT. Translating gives CASSLGRRGLNEKLFF. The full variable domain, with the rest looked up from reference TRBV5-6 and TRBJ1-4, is DAGVTQSPTHLIKTRGQQVTLRCSPKSGHDTVSWYQQALGQGPQFIFQYYEEEERQRGNFPDRFSGHQFPNYSSELNVNALLLGDSALYLCASSLGRRGLNEKLFFGSGTQLSVL.

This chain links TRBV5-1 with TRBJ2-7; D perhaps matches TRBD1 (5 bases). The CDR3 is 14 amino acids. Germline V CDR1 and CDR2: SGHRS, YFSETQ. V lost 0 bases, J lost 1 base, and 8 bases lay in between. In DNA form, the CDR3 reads TGCGCCAGCAGCTTGGTTAGGGGTTCCTACGAGCAGTACTTC. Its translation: CASSLVRGSYEQYF.

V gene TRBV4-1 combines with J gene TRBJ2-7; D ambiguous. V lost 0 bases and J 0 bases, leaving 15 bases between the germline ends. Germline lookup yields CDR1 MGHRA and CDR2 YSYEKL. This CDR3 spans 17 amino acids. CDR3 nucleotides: TGCGCCAGCAGCCAAGATAAGGAAGGGCAGCTCTCCTACGAGCAGTACTTC. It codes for CASSQDKEGQLSYEQYF.

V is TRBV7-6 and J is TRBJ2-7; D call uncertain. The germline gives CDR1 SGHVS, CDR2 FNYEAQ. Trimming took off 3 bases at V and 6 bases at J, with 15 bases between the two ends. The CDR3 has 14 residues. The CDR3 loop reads CASSLSLTTLEQYF. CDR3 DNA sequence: TGTGCCAGCAGCTTGTCCCTGACCACCCTCGAGCAGTACTTC. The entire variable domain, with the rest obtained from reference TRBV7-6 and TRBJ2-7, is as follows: GAGVSQSPRYKVTKRGQDVALRCDPISGHVSLYWYRQALGQGPEFLTYFNYEAQQDKSGLPNDRFSAERPEGSISTLTIQRTEQRDSAMYRCASSLSLTTLEQYFGPGTRLTVT.